The 4 T cell receptor beta chains below come from one sample, sequenced in a study of cytomegalovirus exposure and HLA in healthy donors. Clones were read by immunoSEQ multiplex PCR, and TCRdb kept only the in-frame ones, dropping some. The repertoire holds under 200,000 clones, with roughly nine tenths as singletons. The sequencing input was PBMCs. The receptor source for this set is a woman between 18 and 29 years old in good health and CMV-seropositive.

The chain employs TRBV7-2 and TRBJ2-1; 8 nucleotides line up with TRBD2. CDR1 is SGHTA, CDR2 FQGNSA, per germline. The CDR3 sequence is 16 residues long. The junction had 9 bases not matched to a gene; V was cut back by 4 bases and J by 4 bases. In nucleotides, the CDR3 is TGTGCCAGCAGCTGGGCCTCTAGCGGGTCTTACAATGAGCAGTTCTTC. Amino acid sequence: CASSWASSGSYNEQFF.

The V and J genes are TRBV4-1 and TRBJ2-1, with D perhaps TRBD1 (6 bases). Deletions cut 0 bases from V and 3 bases from J, with 15 bases between. The germline V gene encodes CDR1 MGHRA and CDR2 YSYEKL. The CDR3 has 17 residues. In DNA, the CDR3 is TGCGCCAGCAGCCAAGATTCTGGCAGGGGCATCTACAATGAGCAGTTCTTC. Translated: CASSQDSGRGIYNEQFF.

This clone has only one observation. The chain links TRBV13 to TRBJ2-1; D unresolved. Germline V gene lookup returns CDR1 PRHDT and CDR2 FYEKMQ (reference sequence). Trimming shortened V by 2 bases and J by 10 bases, and 6 bases separated the two germline ends. The CDR3 extends over 11 amino acids. The CDR3 coding sequence is TGTGCCAGCAGCTTATCGCAGGAGCAGTTCTTC. The encoded protein is CASSLSQEQFF.

The rearrangement uses TRBV6-5 and TRBJ1-1; D not resolved. Trimming took off 5 bases at V and 3 bases at J, with 16 bases between the two ends. Germline CDR1 reads MNHEY; CDR2 reads SVGAGI. The CDR3 length is 15 residues. CDR3 residues: CASSPRGGLYTEAFF. CDR3 DNA: TGTGCCAGCAGTCCTCGGGGTGGGTTGTACACTGAAGCTTTCTTT.